What follows are 26 T cell receptor beta chains derived from one specimen sequenced in a study of blood T cell repertoires in COVID-19. Generated by immunoSEQ multiplex PCR, the TCRdb table keeps only in-frame clones and is missing some. The sample includes 200,000 to 300,000 clones, 86% seen only once; the top ten take 12%. Material for sequencing was peripheral blood. The receptors derive from a man older than 75 with acute or convalescent COVID-19.

V gene TRBV10-1 combines with J gene TRBJ2-1; 11 nucleotides agree with TRBD2. Germline CDR1 reads WNHNN; CDR2 reads SYGVQD (reference sequence). This CDR3 contains 13 residues. With 9 bases clipped from V and 6 bases from J, the junction kept 4 bases outside the gene matches. CDR3 bases: TGCGCCAGTGGGACTAGCGGTACCAATGAGCAGTTCTTC. Protein: CASGTSGTNEQFF.

The rearrangement joins TRBV11-2 to TRBJ2-7, with D tentatively TRBD1 (5 bases). Per the germline V gene, CDR1 is SGHAT and CDR2 is FQNNGV. The CDR3 has 15 residues. Trimming shortened V by 1 base and J by 2 bases, and 12 bases separated the two germline ends. CDR3 in DNA: TGTGCCAGCAGCTTAGTGGGGCAGGGTGCCTACGAGCAGTACTTC. This sequence encodes CASSLVGQGAYEQYF.

This clone came up once. This chain links TRBV28 with TRBJ2-2, with a possible D match to TRBD1 (6 bases). Germline lookup yields CDR1 MDHEN and CDR2 SYDVKM. Trimming removed 5 bases from V and 4 bases from J, with 14 bases in between. CDR3 length: 15 amino acids. The CDR3 reads CASSQQGWSTGELFF. In DNA form, the CDR3 reads TGTGCCAGCAGTCAACAGGGATGGTCCACCGGGGAGCTGTTTTTT.

The V gene is TRBV5-1, the J gene TRBJ2-1; D might be TRBD2 (6 bases). V gave up 1 base and J gave up 10 bases, with 12 bases separating them. CDR1 is SGHRS, CDR2 YFSETQ, per germline. The CDR3 length is 13 residues. The CDR3 spells CASSLTVAGEQFF. The CDR3 bases are TGCGCCAGCAGCTTGACGGTGGCGGGGGAGCAGTTCTTC.

The chain employs TRBV27 and TRBJ2-7, with TRBD2 matching over 8 bases. Germline CDR1 MNHEY, CDR2 SMNVEV (reference sequence). V lost 5 bases and J lost 4; bases outside the gene matches: 7. This CDR3 is 14 amino acids long. Written as DNA, the CDR3 is TGTGCCAGCAGTCAAGCGGGGGCAGCTTACGAGCAGTACTTC. Amino acids: CASSQAGAAYEQYF.

This sequence joins TRBV9 and TRBJ2-7, with a possible D match to TRBD1 (6 bases). CDR1 is SGDLS, CDR2 YYNGEE, per germline. Between the trimmed V and J ends, which lost 4 bases and 2 bases, there was a span of 16 bases. CDR3 length: 15 amino acids. The CDR3 protein is CASSSSPGVTYEQYF. The CDR3 DNA sequence: TGTGCCAGCAGCTCAAGTCCAGGGGTGACCTACGAGCAGTACTTC.

The rearrangement uses TRBV13 and TRBJ2-7; TRBD1 might be the D (5 bases). CDR3 length: 14 residues. The V end was cut by 5 bases, the J end by 4 bases, with 15 bases between. Per germline, CDR1 PRHDT and CDR2 FYEKMQ (reference sequence). The CDR3 DNA is TGTGCCAGCAGCGCTAGGGGCGGATCTTACGAGCAGTACTTC. Protein sequence: CASSARGGSYEQYF. Full variable domain (rest looked up from reference TRBV13 and TRBJ2-7): AAGVIQSPRHLIKEKRETATLKCYPIPRHDTVYWYQQGPGQDPQFLISFYEKMQSDKGSIPDRFSAQQFSDYHSELNMSSLELGDSALYFCASSARGGSYEQYFGPGTRLTVT.

This chain uses TRBV7-9 with TRBJ2-7, with D tentatively TRBD1 (5 bases). The ends were cut back, 5 bases at V and 5 bases at J, with 13 bases in the middle. Germline CDR1 SEHNR, CDR2 FQNEAQ (reference sequence). This CDR3 has 13 amino acids. The CDR3 here is CASSLNRLHEQYF. DNA of the CDR3: TGTGCCAGCAGCCTCAACAGGTTACACGAGCAGTACTTC. Combining the CDR3 with reference TRBV7-9 and TRBJ2-7 gives the whole variable domain DTGVSQNPRHKITKRGQNVTFRCDPISEHNRLYWYRQTLGQGPEFLTYFQNEAQLEKSRLLSDRFSAERPKGSFSTLEIQRTEQGDSAMYLCASSLNRLHEQYFGPGTRLTVT.

The chain joins TRBV6-5 to TRBJ1-1; no firm D call. CDR1 and CDR2 from the germline V gene are MNHEY and SVGAGI. This CDR3 comprises 13 residues. Trimming took 2 bases from V and 10 from J, leaving 14 bases between them. The CDR3, as DNA: TGTGCCAGCAGTTACCAAAACCGGGAGAGAGCTTTCTTT. Encoded protein: CASSYQNRERAFF.

The rearrangement uses TRBV7-3 and TRBJ2-3, with TRBD1 identical over 9 bases. Germline CDR1 SGHTA, CDR2 FQGTGA. V shed 7 bases, J shed 3 bases, and the junction held 2 bases outside the gene matches. The CDR3 has 13 amino acids. In DNA form, the CDR3 reads TGTGCCAGCAAGACAGGGGGGACAGATACGCAGTATTTT. Protein sequence: CASKTGGTDTQYF.

The gene calls are TRBV2 and TRBJ1-2; D ambiguous. Germline V gene sequence: CDR1 SNHLY, CDR2 FYNNEI. The CDR3 loop spans 15 amino acids. V lost 3 bases and J lost 4, with 15 bases in between. In nucleotides, the CDR3 is TGTGCCAGCAGTGACCGCACACCTTCGGGCTATGGCTACACCTTC. Translation: CASSDRTPSGYGYTF. Full variable domain (rest looked up from reference TRBV2 and TRBJ1-2): EPEVTQTPSHQVTQMGQEVILRCVPISNHLYFYWYRQILGQKVEFLVSFYNNEISEKSEIFDDQFSVERPDGSNFTLKIRSTKLEDSAMYFCASSDRTPSGYGYTFGSGTRLTVV.

The chain couples TRBV5-1 to TRBJ2-6; D possibly corresponds to TRBD1 (7 bases). CDR1 and CDR2 (germline): SGHRS, YFSETQ. The CDR3 sequence is 17 residues long. V was pared by 4 bases and J by 0 bases, with 14 bases between. The CDR3: CASSPEGAASGANVLTF. The DNA for the CDR3 is TGCGCCAGCAGCCCGGAGGGGGCAGCCTCTGGGGCCAACGTCCTGACTTTC.

The chain uses TRBV3-1 (or the pseudogene TRBV3-2) and TRBJ1-2; 11 bases agree with TRBD1. Germline trimming cut 4 bases from V and 7 bases from J; bases unmatched to any gene: 5. This CDR3 is 14 amino acids long. CDR1 and CDR2 from the germline V gene are LGHDT and YNNKEL (reference sequence). The CDR3: CASSPGQGGRGYTF. The CDR3 DNA sequence: TGTGCCAGCAGCCCGGGACAGGGGGGACGTGGCTACACCTTC.

The chain couples TRBV19 to TRBJ1-1, with D perhaps TRBD1 (5 bases). The V end was cut by 8 bases, the J end by 0 bases, with 16 bases between. CDR3 length equals 15 residues. Germline V gene data show CDR1 as LNHDA and CDR2 as SQIVND (reference sequence). In DNA form, the CDR3 reads TGTGCCAGTTCTCCCTCGGGACTGTTGAACACTGAAGCTTTCTTT. Translated, it gives CASSPSGLLNTEAFF.

The rearrangement joins TRBV24-1 to TRBJ2-5, with D possibly TRBD1 on 5 matching bases. This CDR3 has 14 amino acids. V was pared by 4 bases and J by 4 bases, with 12 bases between. The V gene's germline CDR1 is KGHDR and CDR2 SFDVKD. CDR3 nucleotides: TGTGCCACCAGTGACCTTACAGGTTCAGAGACCCAGTACTTC. This translates into CATSDLTGSETQYF.

This chain connects TRBV29-1 to TRBJ2-3; D is possibly TRBD2 (7 bases). V was cut by 7 bases and J by 8 bases, with 22 bases left in between. The germline gives CDR1 SQVTM, CDR2 ANQGSEA. This CDR3 has 14 amino acids. CDR3 sequence (DNA): TGCAGCGCCCATGGGGGGGGCCTAGATGGTACGCAGTATTTT. Translating gives CSAHGGGLDGTQYF.

In DNA, the CDR3 is TGTGCCAGCAGCTTTCGCCAACTAAACACTGAAGCTTTCTTT. It encodes CASSFRQLNTEAFF. The chain carries TRBV5-5 and TRBJ1-1; D not resolved. With 2 bases removed from V and 2 bases from J, the gap between germline ends came to 10 bases. CDR1 SGHKS and CDR2 YYEKEE come from the germline V gene (reference sequence). The length of the CDR3 is 14 residues.

This clone has just one count. The genes are TRBV7-2 and TRBJ1-3; D gene uncertain. Trimming removed 5 bases from V and 4 bases from J, with 15 bases in between. The germline CDR1 and CDR2 sequences are SGHTA and FQGNSA. This CDR3 region has 15 residues. This chain's CDR3 is CASSPGSLRGNTIYF. In nucleotides, the CDR3 is TGTGCCAGCAGCCCAGGAAGTCTCAGAGGAAACACCATATATTTT.

This chain connects TRBV2 to TRBJ2-5; D is ambiguous. Germline V gene lookup returns CDR1 SNHLY and CDR2 FYNNEI. The CDR3 spans 12 residues. V was pared by 4 bases and J by 3 bases, with 6 bases between. Written as DNA, the CDR3 is TGTGCCAGCAGTGTGGCAGAAGAGACCCAGTACTTC. This gives the protein CASSVAEETQYF.

The chain carries TRBV11-2 and TRBJ1-3; 7 nucleotides line up with TRBD1. V lost 5 bases, J lost 2 bases, and 9 bases stayed unmatched. CDR3 length: 16 amino acids. CDR1 and CDR2 from the germline V gene are SGHAT and FQNNGV. The CDR3 loop is CASSRQGASAGNTIYF. CDR3 nucleotide sequence: TGTGCCAGCAGCCGACAGGGAGCCTCCGCTGGAAACACCATATATTTT.

This clone appeared once. The rearrangement links TRBV29-1 to TRBJ1-2, with D possibly TRBD1 on 6 matching bases. The CDR3 sequence is 16 residues long. Germline V CDR1 and CDR2: SQVTM, ANQGSEA. Trimming removed 2 bases from V and 4 bases from J, with 20 bases in between. CDR3 DNA sequence: TGCAGCGTTGAACCAAACTTAGGGGGGGTTGGCTATGGCTACACCTTC. Translating it yields CSVEPNLGGVGYGYTF.

The chain recombines TRBV4-3 with TRBJ1-2; no reliable D call. With 4 bases removed from V and 3 bases from J, the gap between germline ends came to 12 bases. Germline V gives CDR1 LGHNA, CDR2 YSLEER. The CDR3 is 14 amino acids. The CDR3 sequence is CASSPQAGHYGYTF. CDR3 nucleotides: TGCGCCAGCAGCCCGCAGGCGGGTCACTATGGCTACACCTTC.

This rearrangement joins TRBV3-1 (or the pseudogene TRBV3-2) to TRBJ1-1, with D perhaps TRBD1 (5 bases). This CDR3 is built from 13 residues. The V gene's germline CDR1 is LGHDT and CDR2 YNNKEL (reference sequence). Trimming removed 5 bases at V and 6 bases at J, with 13 bases between. CDR3 in amino acids: CASSSYGAAEAFF. Written as DNA, the CDR3 is TGTGCCAGCAGCTCGTATGGGGCAGCTGAAGCTTTCTTT.

This clone was detected only a few times. V and J are TRBV25-1 and TRBJ1-6; D not resolved. Germline lookup yields CDR1 MGHDK and CDR2 SYGVNS. The CDR3 length is 14 residues. V was pared by 3 bases and J by 4 bases, with 7 bases between. CDR3 nucleotide sequence: TGTGCCAGCAGTGACCCCTCTTATAATTCACCCCTCCACTTT. Protein sequence: CASSDPSYNSPLHF. Filled out from reference TRBV25-1 and TRBJ1-6, the complete variable domain reads EADIYQTPRYLVIGTGKKITLECSQTMGHDKMYWYQQDPGMELHLIHYSYGVNSTEKGDLSSESTVSRIRTEHFPLTLESARPSHTSQYLCASSDPSYNSPLHFGNGTRLTVT.

This clone was observed a handful of times. The chain uses TRBV18 and TRBJ2-7, with a possible D match to TRBD1 (5 bases). Between the trimmed V and J ends, which lost 2 bases and 3 bases, there was a span of 11 bases. This CDR3 has 14 amino acids. CDR1 is KGHSH, CDR2 LQKENI, per germline. The CDR3 loop reads CASSPSRELYEQYF. In DNA, the CDR3 is TGTGCCAGCTCACCAAGCAGGGAACTCTACGAGCAGTACTTC.

The rearrangement joins TRBV19 to TRBJ2-7, with 8 bases lining up with TRBD2. Trimming removed 4 bases from V and 0 bases from J; junction bases left unmatched: 11. Per germline, CDR1 LNHDA and CDR2 SQIVND (reference sequence). This CDR3 spans 17 amino acids. This CDR3 is CASSTRTSGPSSYEQYF. The CDR3 DNA reads as TGTGCCAGTAGTACCCGAACTAGCGGCCCGAGCTCCTACGAGCAGTACTTC. Based on the CDR3 plus reference TRBV19 and TRBJ2-7, the full variable domain is DGGITQSPKYLFRKEGQNVTLSCEQNLNHDAMYWYRQDPGQGLRLIYYSQIVNDFQKGDIAEGYSVSREKKESFPLTVTSAQKNPTAFYLCASSTRTSGPSSYEQYFGPGTRLTVT.